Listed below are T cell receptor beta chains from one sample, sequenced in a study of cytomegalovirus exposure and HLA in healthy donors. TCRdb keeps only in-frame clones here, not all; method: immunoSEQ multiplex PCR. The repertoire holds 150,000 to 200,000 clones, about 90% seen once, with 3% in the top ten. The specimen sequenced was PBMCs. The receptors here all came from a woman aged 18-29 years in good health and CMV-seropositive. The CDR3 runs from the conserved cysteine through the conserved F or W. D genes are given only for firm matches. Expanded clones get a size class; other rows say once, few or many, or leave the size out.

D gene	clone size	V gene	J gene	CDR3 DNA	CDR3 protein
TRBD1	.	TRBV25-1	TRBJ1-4	TGTGCCAGCAGTGATGGGACAGGTGGTATCCTAACTAATGAAAAACTGTTTTTT	CASSDGTGGILTNEKLFF
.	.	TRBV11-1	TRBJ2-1	TGTGCCAGCAGCTTAGGCGTTTCCTTCTACAATGAGCAGTTCTTC	CASSLGVSFYNEQFF
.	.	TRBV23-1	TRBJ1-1	TGCGCCAGCAGACCTGGACAACTGAACACTGAAGCTTTCTTT	CASRPGQLNTEAFF
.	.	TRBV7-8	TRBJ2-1	TGTGCCAGCAGCCCCCCAGGGCTCGCCCTACAGTTCTTC	CASSPPGLALQFF
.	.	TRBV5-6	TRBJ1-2	TGTGCCAGCAGCCTGTCGGGTAGTCCTCAGGGCTACACCTTC	CASSLSGSPQGYTF
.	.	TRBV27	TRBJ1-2	TGTGCCAGCAGTTTATTTCTGGGGCAGGGGTTTTATGGCTACACCTTC	CASSLFLGQGFYGYTF
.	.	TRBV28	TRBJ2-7	TGTGCCAGCAGTTTGGGCCCCGGACAGACCTACGAGCAGTACTTC	CASSLGPGQTYEQYF
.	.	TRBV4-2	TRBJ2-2	TGTGCCAGCAGTCCAGGCCGGATAGCGAACACCGGGGAGCTGTTTTTT	CASSPGRIANTGELFF
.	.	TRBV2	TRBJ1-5	TGTGCCAGCAGTGTTGAAGGGGAGGGCAATCAGCCCCAGCATTTT	CASSVEGEGNQPQHF
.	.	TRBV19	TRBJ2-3	TGTGCCAGTAGTATAAAGGGATGGGGCAGGGGCGCGTCAGATACGCAGTATTTT	CASSIKGWGRGASDTQYF
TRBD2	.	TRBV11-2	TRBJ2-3	TGTGCCAGCAGCTCGGGGGGGATCACAGATACGCAGTATTTT	CASSSGGITDTQYF
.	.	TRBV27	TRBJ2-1	TGTGCCAGCAGTTTACGAGGAAACAATGAGCAGTTCTTC	CASSLRGNNEQFF
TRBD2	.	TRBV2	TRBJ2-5	TGTGCCAGCAGTGAAGGCGGGGGGGGACCTCAAGAGACCCAGTACTTC	CASSEGGGGPQETQYF
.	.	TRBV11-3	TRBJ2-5	TGTGCCAGCAGCTCAGAGACAGGGACCCAGTACTTC	CASSSETGTQYF
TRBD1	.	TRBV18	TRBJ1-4	TGTGCCAGCTCTTCGACAGGGGGAGCTAATGAAAAACTGTTTTTT	CASSSTGGANEKLFF
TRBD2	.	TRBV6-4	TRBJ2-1	TGTGCCAGCAGTGACGAACTAGCGGGCAGCAATGAGCAGTTCTTC	CASSDELAGSNEQFF
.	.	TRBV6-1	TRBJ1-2	TGTGCCAGCAGGGGGGGGGCCTTCAACTATGGCTACACCTTC	CASRGGAFNYGYTF
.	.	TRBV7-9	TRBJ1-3	TGTGCCAGCAGCTTAAGCGGAATCGGCTCTGGAAACACCATATATTTT	CASSLSGIGSGNTIYF
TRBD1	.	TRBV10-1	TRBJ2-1	TGCGCCAGCAGTAATCCGGACAGGGTGGCCAATGAGCAGTTCTTC	CASSNPDRVANEQFF
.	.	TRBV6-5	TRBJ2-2	TGTGCCAGCAAGAGGGGGAGCGCCGGGGAGCTGTTTTTT	CASKRGSAGELFF
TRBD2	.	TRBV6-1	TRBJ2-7	TGTGCCAGCAGTCATACGAGCGGGGGCTACGAGCAGTACTTC	CASSHTSGGYEQYF
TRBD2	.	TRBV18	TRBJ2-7	TGTGCCAGCTCATCGGGACTAGCGGGAGGGCCTTATGAGCAGTACTTC	CASSSGLAGGPYEQYF
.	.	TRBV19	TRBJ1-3	TGTGCCAGTAGTATCGACGGTAGCTCGGGAAACACCATATATTTT	CASSIDGSSGNTIYF
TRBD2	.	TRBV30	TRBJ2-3	TGTGCCTGGAGTCCCCTCGGGGGGATAGGGACAGATACGCAGTATTTT	CAWSPLGGIGTDTQYF
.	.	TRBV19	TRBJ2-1	TGTGCCAGCGTGAAAATGGGGCGCTGGACCCCTCTCGGCGTGGAGCAGTTCTTC	CASVKMGRWTPLGVEQFF
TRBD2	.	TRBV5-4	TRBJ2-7	TGTGCCAGCAGCTTGCCTAGCGGGGCATCTCCTCGGGAGCAGTACTTC	CASSLPSGASPREQYF
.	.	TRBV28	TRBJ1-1	TGTGCCAGCACTTCACTCAGGGGTACGAACACTGAAGCTTTCTTT	CASTSLRGTNTEAFF
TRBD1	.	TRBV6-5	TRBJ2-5	TGTGCCAGCAGTTACTCAGGAGGCAGGGGGGAGACCCAGTACTTC	CASSYSGGRGETQYF
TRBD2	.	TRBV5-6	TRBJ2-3	TGTGCCAGCAGCTTGGGTAGCGGGAGCGCCGCAGATACGCAGTATTTT	CASSLGSGSAADTQYF
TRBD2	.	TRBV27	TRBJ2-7	TGTGCCAGCAGTACCCACCTCGGACTAGCGGGGAACGAGCAGTACTTC	CASSTHLGLAGNEQYF
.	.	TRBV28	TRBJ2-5	TGTGCCAGCAGTTTATCAGGGTCAGAGACCCAGTACTTC	CASSLSGSETQYF
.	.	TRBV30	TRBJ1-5	TGTGCCTGGAGCGCGGGACCCTATCAGCCCCAGCATTTT	CAWSAGPYQPQHF
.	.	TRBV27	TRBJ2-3	TGTGCCAGCAGTTTATCGGGGACTGCCCGCACAGATACGCAGTATTTT	CASSLSGTARTDTQYF
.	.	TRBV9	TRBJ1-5	TGTGCCAGCAGCGTAGCTGGTAGTCTGAGCAATCAGCCCCAGCATTTT	CASSVAGSLSNQPQHF
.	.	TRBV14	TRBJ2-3	TGTGCCAGCAGCCAAGGAGCTCGATCAGATACGCAGTATTTT	CASSQGARSDTQYF
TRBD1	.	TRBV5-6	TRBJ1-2	TGTGCCAGCAGCTCAGACAGGGGTTCAGCGAGCTATGGCTACACCTTC	CASSSDRGSASYGYTF
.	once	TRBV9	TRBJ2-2	TGTGCCAGCAGCGTTACACCCAACACCGGGGAGCTGTTTTTT	CASSVTPNTGELFF
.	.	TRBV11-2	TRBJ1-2	TGTGCCAGCAGCCCGGTGGTGAAATACTATGGCTACACCTTC	CASSPVVKYYGYTF
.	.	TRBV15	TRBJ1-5	TGTGCCACCTCCAGAGGGGCAGGCAATCAGCCCCAGCATTTT	CATSRGAGNQPQHF
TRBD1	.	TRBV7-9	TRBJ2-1	TGTGCCAGCAGCGCGCGAGGGACAGGGTCCGATGAGCAGTTCTTC	CASSARGTGSDEQFF
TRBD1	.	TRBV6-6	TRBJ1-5	TGTGCCAGCAGTTACCGGGACAGCCGCAATCAGCCCCAGCATTTT	CASSYRDSRNQPQHF
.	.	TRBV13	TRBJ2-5	TGTGCCAGCAGCTTGCGGGGCTCCCTTGAGACCCAGTACTTC	CASSLRGSLETQYF
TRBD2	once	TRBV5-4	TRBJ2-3	TGTGCCAGCAGCTTGGCCAGGGGATTAGCGGGAACCGATACGCAGTATTTT	CASSLARGLAGTDTQYF
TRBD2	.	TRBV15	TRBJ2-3	TGTGCCACCAGCAGGATTAGCGGGAGCCGCACAGATACGCAGTATTTT	CATSRISGSRTDTQYF
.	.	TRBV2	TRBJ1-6	TGTGCCAGCAGTGATCTTAGTTCACCCCTCCACTTT	CASSDLSSPLHF
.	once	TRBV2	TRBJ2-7	TGTGCCAGCAGTGGGATGGAGGGAATACTAGCCTACGAGCAGTACTTC	CASSGMEGILAYEQYF
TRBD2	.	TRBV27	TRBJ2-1	TGTGCCAGCAGTTCGGGACTAGCGGGAGGCAATGAGCAGTTCTTC	CASSSGLAGGNEQFF
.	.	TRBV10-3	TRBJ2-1	TGTGCCATCAGTGAGTCTGCAGCGGCGGGTATCACCTACAATGAGCAGTTCTTC	CAISESAAAGITYNEQFF
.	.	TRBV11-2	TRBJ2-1	TGTGCCAGCAGCCCAGGGCGGCGCACTTACAATGAGCAGTTCTTC	CASSPGRRTYNEQFF
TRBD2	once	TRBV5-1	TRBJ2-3	TGCGCCAGCAGCCGCGTATATGGGACTAGCGGGGGGGCCGACGCAGATACGCAGTATTTT	CASSRVYGTSGGADADTQYF